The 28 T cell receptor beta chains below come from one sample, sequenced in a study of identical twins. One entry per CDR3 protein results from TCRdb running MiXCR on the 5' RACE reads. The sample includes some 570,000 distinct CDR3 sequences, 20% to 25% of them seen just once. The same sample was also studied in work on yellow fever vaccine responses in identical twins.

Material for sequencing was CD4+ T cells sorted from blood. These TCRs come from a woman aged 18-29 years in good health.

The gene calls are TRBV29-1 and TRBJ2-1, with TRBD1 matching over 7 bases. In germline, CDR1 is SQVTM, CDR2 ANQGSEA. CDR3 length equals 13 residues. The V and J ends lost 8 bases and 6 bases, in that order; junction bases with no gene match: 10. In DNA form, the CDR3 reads TGCAGCATTAGACAGGGTACGCCCAATGAGCAGTTCTTC. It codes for CSIRQGTPNEQFF.

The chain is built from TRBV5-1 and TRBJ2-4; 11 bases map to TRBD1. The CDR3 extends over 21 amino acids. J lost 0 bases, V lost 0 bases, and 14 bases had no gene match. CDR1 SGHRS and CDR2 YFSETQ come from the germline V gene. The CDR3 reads CASSLALWDRGTVLAKNIQYF. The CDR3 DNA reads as TGCGCCAGCAGCTTGGCCTTGTGGGACAGGGGGACCGTCCTAGCCAAAAACATTCAGTACTTC.

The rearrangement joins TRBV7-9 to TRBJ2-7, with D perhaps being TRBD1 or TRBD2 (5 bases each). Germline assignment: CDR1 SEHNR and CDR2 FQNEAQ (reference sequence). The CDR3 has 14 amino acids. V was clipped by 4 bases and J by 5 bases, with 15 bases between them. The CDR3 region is CASSSTVGSDEQYV. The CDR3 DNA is TGTGCCAGCAGCTCGACAGTGGGGAGCGACGAGCAGTACGTC.

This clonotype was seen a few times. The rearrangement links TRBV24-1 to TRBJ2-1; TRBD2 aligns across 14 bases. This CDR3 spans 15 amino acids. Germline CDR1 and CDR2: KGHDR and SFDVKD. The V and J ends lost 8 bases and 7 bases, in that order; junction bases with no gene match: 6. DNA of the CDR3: TGTGCCACCACCGGGACTAGCGGGAGCGGAAATGAGCAGTTCTTC. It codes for CATTGTSGSGNEQFF.

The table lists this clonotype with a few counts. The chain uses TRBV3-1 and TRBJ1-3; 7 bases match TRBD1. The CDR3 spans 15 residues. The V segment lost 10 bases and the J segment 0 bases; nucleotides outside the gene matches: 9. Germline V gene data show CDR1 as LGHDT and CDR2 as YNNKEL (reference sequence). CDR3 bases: TGTGCCACCTGGGACAGCCCGAGCTCTGGAAACACCATATATTTT. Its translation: CATWDSPSSGNTIYF.

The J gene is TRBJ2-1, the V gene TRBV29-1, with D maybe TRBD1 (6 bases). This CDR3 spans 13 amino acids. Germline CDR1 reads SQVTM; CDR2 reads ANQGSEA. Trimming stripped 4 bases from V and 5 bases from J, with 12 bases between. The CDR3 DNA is TGCAGCGTTGGCCAGGGGACGAACAATGAGCAGTTCTTC. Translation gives CSVGQGTNNEQFF.

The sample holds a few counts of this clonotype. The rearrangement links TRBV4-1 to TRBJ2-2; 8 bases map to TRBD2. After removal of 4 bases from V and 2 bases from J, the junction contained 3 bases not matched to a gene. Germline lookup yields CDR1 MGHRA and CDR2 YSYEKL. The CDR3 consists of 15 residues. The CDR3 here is CASSRGLANTGELFF. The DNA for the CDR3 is TGCGCCAGCAGCCGAGGACTAGCCAACACCGGGGAGCTGTTTTTT.

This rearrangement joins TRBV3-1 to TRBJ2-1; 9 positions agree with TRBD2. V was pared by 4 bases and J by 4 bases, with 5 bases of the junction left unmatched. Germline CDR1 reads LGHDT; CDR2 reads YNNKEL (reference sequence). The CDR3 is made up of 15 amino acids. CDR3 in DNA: TGTGCCAGCAGCCCAATAGCGGGGGCTTACAATGAGCAGTTCTTC. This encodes CASSPIAGAYNEQFF.

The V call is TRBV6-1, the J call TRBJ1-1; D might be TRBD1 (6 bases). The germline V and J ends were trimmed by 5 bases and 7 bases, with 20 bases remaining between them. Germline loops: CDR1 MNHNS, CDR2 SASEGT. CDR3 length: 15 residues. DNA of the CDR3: TGTGCCAGCAGTCAGGGAGAAACAGGGATGGGTGAAGCTTTCTTT. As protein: CASSQGETGMGEAFF.

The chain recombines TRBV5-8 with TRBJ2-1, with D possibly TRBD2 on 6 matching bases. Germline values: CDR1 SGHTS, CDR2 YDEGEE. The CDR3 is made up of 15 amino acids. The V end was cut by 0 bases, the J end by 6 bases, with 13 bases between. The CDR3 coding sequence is TGTGCCAGCAGCTTGGGCAGCGGGCCTCTCAATGAGCAGTTCTTC. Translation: CASSLGSGPLNEQFF.

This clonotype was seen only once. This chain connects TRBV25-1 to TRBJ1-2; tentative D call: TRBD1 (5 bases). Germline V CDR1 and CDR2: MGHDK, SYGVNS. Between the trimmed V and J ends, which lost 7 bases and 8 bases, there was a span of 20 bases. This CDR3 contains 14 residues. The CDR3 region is CASTQTGRTQGYTF. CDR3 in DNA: TGTGCCAGCACCCAAACAGGACGGACGCAGGGCTACACCTTC.

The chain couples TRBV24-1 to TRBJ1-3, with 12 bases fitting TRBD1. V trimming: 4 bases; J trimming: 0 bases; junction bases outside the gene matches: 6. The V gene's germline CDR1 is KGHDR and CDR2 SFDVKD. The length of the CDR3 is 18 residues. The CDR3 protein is CATSEPPGQGASGNTIYF. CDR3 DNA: TGTGCCACCAGTGAGCCCCCGGGACAGGGGGCCTCTGGAAACACCATATATTTT.

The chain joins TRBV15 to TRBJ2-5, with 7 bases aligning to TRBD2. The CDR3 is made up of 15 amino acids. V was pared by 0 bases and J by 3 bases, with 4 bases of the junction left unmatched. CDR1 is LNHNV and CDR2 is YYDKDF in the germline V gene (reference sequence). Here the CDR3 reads CATSRDRAGEETQYF. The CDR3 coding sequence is TGTGCCACCAGCAGAGATAGGGCGGGAGAAGAGACCCAGTACTTC.

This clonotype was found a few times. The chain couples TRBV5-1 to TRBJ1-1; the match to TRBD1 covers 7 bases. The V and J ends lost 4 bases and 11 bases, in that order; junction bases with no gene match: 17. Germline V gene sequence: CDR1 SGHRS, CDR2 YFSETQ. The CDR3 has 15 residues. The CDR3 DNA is TGCGCCAGCAGCCAACCAGGGACAGAGTCTCAAGGGGCTTTCTTT. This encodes CASSQPGTESQGAFF.

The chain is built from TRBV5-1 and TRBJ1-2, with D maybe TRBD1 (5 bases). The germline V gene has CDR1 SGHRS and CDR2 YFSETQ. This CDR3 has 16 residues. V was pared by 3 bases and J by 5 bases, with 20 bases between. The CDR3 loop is CASSSTRVRGFYGYTF. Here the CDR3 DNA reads TGCGCCAGCAGCTCCACCCGGGTCCGGGGGTTTTATGGCTACACCTTC.

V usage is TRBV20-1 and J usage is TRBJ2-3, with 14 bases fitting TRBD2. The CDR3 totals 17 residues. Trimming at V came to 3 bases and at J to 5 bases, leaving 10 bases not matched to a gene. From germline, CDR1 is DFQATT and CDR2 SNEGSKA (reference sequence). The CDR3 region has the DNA TGCAGTGCTAGGGACCCCCCCGGACTAGCGGGAGGAGATACGCAGTATTTT. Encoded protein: CSARDPPGLAGGDTQYF.

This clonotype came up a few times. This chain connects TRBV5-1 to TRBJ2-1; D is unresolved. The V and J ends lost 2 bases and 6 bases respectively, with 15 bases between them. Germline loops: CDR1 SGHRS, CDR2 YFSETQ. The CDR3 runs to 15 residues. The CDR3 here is CASSFWDVQGNEQFF. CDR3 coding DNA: TGCGCCAGCAGCTTTTGGGATGTTCAAGGCAATGAGCAGTTCTTC.

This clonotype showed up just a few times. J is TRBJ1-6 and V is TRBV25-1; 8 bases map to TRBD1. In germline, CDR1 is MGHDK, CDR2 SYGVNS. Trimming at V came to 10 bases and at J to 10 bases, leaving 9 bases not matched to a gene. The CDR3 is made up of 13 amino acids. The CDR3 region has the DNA TGTGCCACCAGGGGGCGGGGGGACTCACCCCTCCACTTT. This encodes CATRGRGDSPLHF.

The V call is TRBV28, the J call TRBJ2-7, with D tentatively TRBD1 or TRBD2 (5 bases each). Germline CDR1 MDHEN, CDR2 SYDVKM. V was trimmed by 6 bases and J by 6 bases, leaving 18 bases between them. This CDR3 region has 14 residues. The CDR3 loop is CASRSIGTPGEQYV. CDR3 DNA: TGTGCCAGCAGGTCGATAGGGACCCCGGGCGAGCAGTACGTC.

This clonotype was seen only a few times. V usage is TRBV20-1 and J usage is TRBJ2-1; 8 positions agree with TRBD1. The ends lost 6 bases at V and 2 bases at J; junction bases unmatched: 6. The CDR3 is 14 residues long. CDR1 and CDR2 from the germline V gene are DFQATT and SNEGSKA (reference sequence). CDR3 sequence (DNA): TGCAGTGCCGCCGGGACAGGAGCCTACAATGAGCAGTTCTTC. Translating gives CSAAGTGAYNEQFF.

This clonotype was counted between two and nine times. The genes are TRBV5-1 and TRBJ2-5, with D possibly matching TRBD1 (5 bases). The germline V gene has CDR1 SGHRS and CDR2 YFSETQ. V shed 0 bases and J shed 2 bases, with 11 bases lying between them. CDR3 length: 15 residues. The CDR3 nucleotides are TGCGCCAGCAGCTTGGACCCGACAGTGCAAGAGACCCAGTACTTC. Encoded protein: CASSLDPTVQETQYF.

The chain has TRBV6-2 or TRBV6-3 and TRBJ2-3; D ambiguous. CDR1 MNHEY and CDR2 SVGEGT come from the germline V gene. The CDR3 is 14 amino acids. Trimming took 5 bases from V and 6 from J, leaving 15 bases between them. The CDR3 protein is CASSAPQVGDTQYF. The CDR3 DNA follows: TGTGCCAGCAGTGCTCCCCAGGTCGGGGATACGCAGTATTTT.

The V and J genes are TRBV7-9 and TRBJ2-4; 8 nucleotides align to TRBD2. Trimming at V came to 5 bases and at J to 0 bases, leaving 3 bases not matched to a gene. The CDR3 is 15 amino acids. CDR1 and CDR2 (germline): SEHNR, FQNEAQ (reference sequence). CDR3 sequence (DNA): TGTGCCAGCAGCACGGGGGGGATAGCCAAAAACATTCAGTACTTC. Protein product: CASSTGGIAKNIQYF.

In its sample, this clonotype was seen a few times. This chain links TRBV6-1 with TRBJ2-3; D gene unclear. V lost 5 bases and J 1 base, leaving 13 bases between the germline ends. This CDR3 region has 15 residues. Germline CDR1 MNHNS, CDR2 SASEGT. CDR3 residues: CASSNWQTRTDTQYF. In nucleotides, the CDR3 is TGTGCCAGCAGTAATTGGCAAACTCGCACAGATACGCAGTATTTT.

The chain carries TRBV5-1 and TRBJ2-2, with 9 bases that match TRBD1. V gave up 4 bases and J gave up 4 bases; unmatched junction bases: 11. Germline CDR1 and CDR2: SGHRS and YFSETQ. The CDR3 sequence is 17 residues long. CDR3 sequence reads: CASSPGGRQGGTGELFF. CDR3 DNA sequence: TGCGCCAGCAGCCCTGGGGGTCGACAGGGGGGCACCGGGGAGCTGTTTTTT.

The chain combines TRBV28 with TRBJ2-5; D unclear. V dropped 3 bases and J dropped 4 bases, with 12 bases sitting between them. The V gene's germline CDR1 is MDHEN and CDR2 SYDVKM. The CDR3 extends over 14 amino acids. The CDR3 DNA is TGTGCCAGCAGTTTCAGTGGTCCGCTAGAGACCCAGTACTTC. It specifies CASSFSGPLETQYF.

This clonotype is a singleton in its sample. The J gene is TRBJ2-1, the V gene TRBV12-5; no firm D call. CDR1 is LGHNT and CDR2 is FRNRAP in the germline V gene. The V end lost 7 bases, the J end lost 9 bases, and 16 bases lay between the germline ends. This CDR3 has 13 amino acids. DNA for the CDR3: TGTGCTAGTGCCCCAGAGTTCTACGGTGAGCAGTTCTTC. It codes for CASAPEFYGEQFF.

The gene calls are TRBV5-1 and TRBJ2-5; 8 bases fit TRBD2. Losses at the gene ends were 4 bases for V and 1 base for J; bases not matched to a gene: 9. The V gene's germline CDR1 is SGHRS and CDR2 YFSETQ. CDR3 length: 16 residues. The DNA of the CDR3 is TGCGCCAGCAGCCCCAGGGTAGCGGGGTTCCAAGAGACCCAGTACTTC. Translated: CASSPRVAGFQETQYF.